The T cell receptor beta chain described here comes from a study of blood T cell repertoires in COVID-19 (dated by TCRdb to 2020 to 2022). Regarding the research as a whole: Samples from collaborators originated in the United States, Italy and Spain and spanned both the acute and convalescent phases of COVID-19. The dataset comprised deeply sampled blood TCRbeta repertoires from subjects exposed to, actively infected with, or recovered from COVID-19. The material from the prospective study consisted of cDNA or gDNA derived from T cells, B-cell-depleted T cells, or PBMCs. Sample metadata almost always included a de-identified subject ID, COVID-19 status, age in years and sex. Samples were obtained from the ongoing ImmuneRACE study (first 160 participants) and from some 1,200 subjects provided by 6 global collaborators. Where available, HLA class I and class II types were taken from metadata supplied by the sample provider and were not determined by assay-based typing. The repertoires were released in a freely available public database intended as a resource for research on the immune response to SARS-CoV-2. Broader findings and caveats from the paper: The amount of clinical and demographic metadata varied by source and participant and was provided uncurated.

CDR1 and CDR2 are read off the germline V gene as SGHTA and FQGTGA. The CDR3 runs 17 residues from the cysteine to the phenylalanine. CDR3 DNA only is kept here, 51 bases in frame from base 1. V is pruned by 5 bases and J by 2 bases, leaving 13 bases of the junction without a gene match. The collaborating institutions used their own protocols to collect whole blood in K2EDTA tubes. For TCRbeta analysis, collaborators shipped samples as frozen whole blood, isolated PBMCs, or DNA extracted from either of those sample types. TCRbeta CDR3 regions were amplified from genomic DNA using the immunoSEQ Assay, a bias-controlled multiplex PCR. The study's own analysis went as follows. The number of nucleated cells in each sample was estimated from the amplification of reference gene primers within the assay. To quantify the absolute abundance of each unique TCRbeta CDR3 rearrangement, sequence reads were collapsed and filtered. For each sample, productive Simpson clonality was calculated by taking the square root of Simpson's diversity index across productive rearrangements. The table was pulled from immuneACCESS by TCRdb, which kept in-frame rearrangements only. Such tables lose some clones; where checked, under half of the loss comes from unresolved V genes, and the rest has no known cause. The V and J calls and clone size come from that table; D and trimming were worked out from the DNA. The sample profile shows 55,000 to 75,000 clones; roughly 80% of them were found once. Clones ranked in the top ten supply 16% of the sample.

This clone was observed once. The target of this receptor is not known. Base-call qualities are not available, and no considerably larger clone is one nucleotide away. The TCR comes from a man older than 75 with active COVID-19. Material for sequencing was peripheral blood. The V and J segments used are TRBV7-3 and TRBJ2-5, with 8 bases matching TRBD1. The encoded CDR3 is CASSAGRGRAGQETQYF. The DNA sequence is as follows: TGTGCCAGCAGCGCCGGCAGGGGGCGGGCGGGGCAAGAGACCCAGTACTTC.